A selection of T cell receptor beta chains follows, all from one sample in a study of blood T cell repertoires in COVID-19. Here immunoSEQ multiplex PCR was the method, and the copy in TCRdb shows in-frame clones only, minus some. The sample yields 120,000 to 150,000 clones, roughly 87% seen once. Source material: peripheral blood. The source is a woman in her forties or fifties with acute or convalescent COVID-19. The CDR3 runs from the conserved cysteine through the conserved F or W. Each record gives: CDR3 protein, CDR3 DNA, clone size, V gene, J gene, D gene. The D gene is left open where the match is weak. The size entry is marked missing in some rows and otherwise reads once, few, many or a size class.

CDR3: CASSPHLGQDNSPLHF
DNA: TGTGCCAGCAGCCCGCATTTGGGACAAGATAATTCACCCCTCCACTTT
size: .
V: TRBV11-2
J: TRBJ1-6
D: .

CDR3: CASSQVGRVNTEAFF
DNA: TGCGCCAGCAGCCAAGTGGGCAGGGTGAACACTGAAGCTTTCTTT
size: .
V: TRBV4-1
J: TRBJ1-1
D: .

CDR3: CASSSTSGKGTDTQYF
DNA: TGTGCCAGCAGTTCGACTAGCGGGAAGGGGACAGATACGCAGTATTTT
size: .
V: TRBV9
J: TRBJ2-3
D: TRBD2

CDR3: CSASTGTGHEKLFF
DNA: TGCAGTGCTAGTACCGGGACAGGACATGAAAAACTGTTTTTT
size: .
V: TRBV20-1
J: TRBJ1-4
D: TRBD1

CDR3: CASSTGLAGAYEQYF
DNA: TGTGCCAGTAGTACGGGACTAGCGGGGGCCTACGAGCAGTACTTC
size: .
V: TRBV19
J: TRBJ2-7
D: TRBD2

CDR3: CASSSDRGSSQPQHF
DNA: TGTGCCAGCAGTTCTGACAGGGGATCGAGTCAGCCCCAGCATTTT
size: .
V: TRBV5-8
J: TRBJ1-5
D: TRBD1

CDR3: CASSLGHPYEQYF
DNA: TGTGCCAGCAGCTTGGGACACCCCTACGAGCAGTACTTC
size: .
V: TRBV5-8
J: TRBJ2-7
D: .

CDR3: CASMEGSNTEAFF
DNA: TGTGCCAGCATGGAGGGGTCGAACACTGAAGCTTTCTTT
size: .
V: TRBV6-6
J: TRBJ1-1
D: .

CDR3: CASRVGDEQYF
DNA: TGCGCCAGCAGGGTAGGGGACGAGCAGTACTTC
size: .
V: TRBV5-1
J: TRBJ2-7
D: .

CDR3: CASSPGYGYTF
DNA: TGTGCCAGCAGCCCAGGGTATGGCTACACCTTC
size: .
V: TRBV6-5
J: TRBJ1-2
D: .

CDR3: CAWSADWTGLFGDEQYF
DNA: TGTGCCTGGAGTGCGGATTGGACGGGGTTATTTGGAGACGAGCAGTACTTC
size: once
V: TRBV30
J: TRBJ2-7
D: .

CDR3: CASSYGGYTDTQYF
DNA: TGTGCCAGCAGTTACGGCGGCTACACAGATACGCAGTATTTT
size: .
V: TRBV6-5
J: TRBJ2-3
D: .

CDR3: CASSPTGTGSYNEQFF
DNA: TGTGCCAGCAGCCCGACAGGGACGGGGTCCTACAATGAGCAGTTCTTC
size: .
V: TRBV6-6
J: TRBJ2-1
D: TRBD1

CDR3: CASSLFGGDSNQPQHF
DNA: TGTGCCAGCAGCTTGTTCGGAGGGGATAGCAATCAGCCCCAGCATTTT
size: .
V: TRBV5-8
J: TRBJ1-5
D: .

CDR3: CSASSQGLYQETQYF
DNA: TGCAGTGCTAGTTCTCAGGGCCTATACCAAGAGACCCAGTACTTC
size: .
V: TRBV20-1
J: TRBJ2-5
D: .

CDR3: CASSIASGSREQYF
DNA: TGTGCCAGTAGTATAGCTTCCGGGAGCAGGGAGCAGTACTTC
size: .
V: TRBV19
J: TRBJ2-7
D: .

CDR3: CATSDGTDRERAKNIQYF
DNA: TGTGCCACCAGTGATGGGACAGACAGGGAGAGAGCCAAAAACATTCAGTACTTC
size: .
V: TRBV24-1
J: TRBJ2-4
D: TRBD1

CDR3: CASSLVPGLELGELFF
DNA: TGTGCCAGCAGCTTGGTCCCAGGACTAGAGTTAGGGGAGCTGTTTTTT
size: many
V: TRBV5-4
J: TRBJ2-2
D: TRBD2

CDR3: CASITRRNSNYGYTF
DNA: TGTGCCAGTATTACCAGGCGAAATTCTAACTATGGCTACACCTTC
size: .
V: TRBV19
J: TRBJ1-2
D: .

CDR3: CASSSGRLEQYF
DNA: TGTGCCAGCAGTAGCGGGAGACTCGAGCAGTACTTC
size: .
V: TRBV2
J: TRBJ2-7
D: TRBD2